The next 2 T cell receptor beta chains were all read from a single sample in a study of blood T cell repertoires in COVID-19. Method: immunoSEQ multiplex PCR; TCRdb's copy keeps in-frame clones and lacks some. The sample contains roughly 150,000 clones, 84% of which appear only once. Sequenced material: peripheral blood. All receptors derive from a human donor in a cohort sampled during active COVID-19.

This clone appeared a single time. J is TRBJ2-5 and V is TRBV28; 7 nucleotides line up with TRBD1. Germline CDR1 MDHEN, CDR2 SYDVKM. Trimming cost V 2 bases and J 3 bases; bases outside gene matches: 9. The CDR3 runs 16 residues. The CDR3 protein is CASSLILDRRKETQYF. In DNA form, the CDR3 reads TGTGCCAGCAGTTTAATTCTGGACAGGCGGAAAGAGACCCAGTACTTC.

This clone was picked up one time. The chain recombines TRBV12-3 or TRBV12-4 with TRBJ1-2; 9 bases align to TRBD1. V was clipped by 7 bases and J by 7 bases; unmatched bases: 4. The CDR3 has 12 amino acids. CDR3 region: CASTDRGVGYTF. DNA for the CDR3: TGTGCCAGCACGGACAGGGGCGTTGGCTACACCTTC.